The T cell receptor beta chain under discussion was sequenced for a study of T-cell reconstitution after alpha-beta-depleted transplantation in children (dated by TCRdb to the mid-2010s). General notes on the study: Using TCR repertoire profiling, the study followed T-cell immune reconstitution in a quantitative way in children after TCRalphabeta/CD19-depleted allogeneic hematopoietic cell transplantation.

This clonotype was detected a few times. The antigen it binds to is not known. There are no base qualities to consult, and no much larger clone falls within one base. The trim is 10 bases for V and 2 bases for J, with a gap of 20 bases between the germline ends. The germline V gene gives CDR1 as ENHRY and CDR2 as SYGVKD. From its cysteine to its phenylalanine, the CDR3 spans 15 amino acids. The CDR3 DNA has 45 bases and is translated from base 1. Library construction relied on PCR. Sequencing was carried out with an Illumina HiSeq 2500. Molecular barcoding was employed in the preparation of TCR libraries, with unique molecular identifiers being used to normalize TCRbeta repertoire quantification. Using fastp at Q25 and MiXCR, TCRdb reprocessed the public reads and kept productive beta chains. A single entry per CDR3 protein holds the most common genes and DNA from its merged rows. The sample contains approximately 420,000 distinct CDR3 sequences, about a tenth of them found a single time. The ten biggest clones cover over 4.5% of the sample.

The chain was built from TRBV10-3 and TRBJ2-5; matching of 5 bases hints at TRBD2 as the D gene. Sequenced material: PBMCs from the stem cell graft donor, taken from the stem cell graft. This TCR was recovered from a human donor who donated a stem cell graft to a child with acute myeloid leukemia. The DNA sequence is given as TGTGCCACCCACTACGGACGGGGAGAGCAAGAGACCCAGTACTTC. The resulting protein is CATHYGRGEQETQYF.